These T cell receptor beta chains were read from a single sample in a study of cytomegalovirus exposure and HLA in healthy donors. Only in-frame clones appear in the TCRdb table, and some are missing; sequencing was by immunoSEQ multiplex PCR. The table includes 150,000 to 200,000 clones, about 79% detected once. The sample taken for sequencing was PBMCs. The receptors derive from a middle-aged man in good health and CMV-seropositive. The CDR3 runs from the conserved cysteine through the conserved F or W. D genes are given only for firm matches. Not all rows give a size; the values are once, few, many and, for expanded clones, a class.

j_call: TRBJ2-7; d_call: NA; clone_size: NA; v_call: TRBV18; cdr3_nt: TGTGCCAGCTCACCAGCCACAGGGTACGAGCAGTACTTC; cdr3_aa: CASSPATGYEQYF
j_call: TRBJ1-3; d_call: TRBD1; clone_size: NA; v_call: TRBV7-2; cdr3_nt: TGTGCCAGCAGCTACGACAGGGGGCCTGGAAACACCATATATTTT; cdr3_aa: CASSYDRGPGNTIYF
j_call: TRBJ2-7; d_call: NA; clone_size: NA; v_call: TRBV10-1; cdr3_nt: TGCGCCAGCATCAACGAGCAGTACTTC; cdr3_aa: CASINEQYF
j_call: TRBJ2-3; d_call: NA; clone_size: NA; v_call: TRBV7-2; cdr3_nt: TGTGCCAGCAGCTTAGGAGGGAGTTGGGCCACCACAGATACGCAGTATTTT; cdr3_aa: CASSLGGSWATTDTQYF
j_call: TRBJ2-2; d_call: NA; clone_size: NA; v_call: TRBV4-1; cdr3_nt: TGCGCCAGCAGCCAAGATCAACAGGTGAACACCGGGGAGCTGTTTTTT; cdr3_aa: CASSQDQQVNTGELFF
j_call: TRBJ1-1; d_call: TRBD1; clone_size: once; v_call: TRBV29-1; cdr3_nt: TGCAGCGTATGGGATGGGACAGCTCATAGGAGTGAAGCTTTCTTT; cdr3_aa: CSVWDGTAHRSEAFF
j_call: TRBJ1-4; d_call: NA; clone_size: few; v_call: TRBV5-6; cdr3_nt: TGTGCCAGCAGCTTGGTTGTGACAGGAGATTATAATGAAAAACTGTTTTTT; cdr3_aa: CASSLVVTGDYNEKLFF
j_call: TRBJ2-7; d_call: NA; clone_size: NA; v_call: TRBV11-2; cdr3_nt: TGTGCCAGCAGCCGGGTGGGCGAGCAGTACTTC; cdr3_aa: CASSRVGEQYF
j_call: TRBJ2-5; d_call: NA; clone_size: NA; v_call: TRBV5-6; cdr3_nt: TGTGCCAGCAGCTTGAGGCGGGAAGAGACCCAGTACTTC; cdr3_aa: CASSLRREETQYF
j_call: TRBJ1-5; d_call: TRBD1; clone_size: NA; v_call: TRBV7-9; cdr3_nt: TGTGCCAGCAGCTTAGAAGGGGGCGGCAATCAGCCCCAGCATTTT; cdr3_aa: CASSLEGGGNQPQHF
j_call: TRBJ2-3; d_call: TRBD1; clone_size: NA; v_call: TRBV28; cdr3_nt: TGTGCCAGCAGTTTTGGGACAGGGAGGCCAGATACGCAGTATTTT; cdr3_aa: CASSFGTGRPDTQYF
j_call: TRBJ1-4; d_call: TRBD1; clone_size: few; v_call: TRBV19; cdr3_nt: TGTGCCAGTACCATTGGGGACAGAGCTAATGAAAAACTGTTTTTT; cdr3_aa: CASTIGDRANEKLFF
j_call: TRBJ1-2; d_call: NA; clone_size: few; v_call: TRBV2; cdr3_nt: TGTGCCCTGGGGCAGCGACAAGCTAACTATGGCTACACCTTC; cdr3_aa: CALGQRQANYGYTF
j_call: TRBJ1-1; d_call: NA; clone_size: NA; v_call: TRBV19; cdr3_nt: TGTGCCAGTACAGGAATCGTGATCCGAAACACTGAAGCTTTCTTT; cdr3_aa: CASTGIVIRNTEAFF
j_call: TRBJ2-1; d_call: NA; clone_size: NA; v_call: TRBV4-3; cdr3_nt: TGCGCCAGCAGCCAAGATAGTAGCCGGAACTCCTACAATGAGCAGTTCTTC; cdr3_aa: CASSQDSSRNSYNEQFF
j_call: TRBJ2-5; d_call: TRBD2; clone_size: NA; v_call: TRBV6-5; cdr3_nt: TGTGCCAGCAGTCCCCTAGCGGGCAAGGAGACCCAGTACTTC; cdr3_aa: CASSPLAGKETQYF
j_call: TRBJ2-1; d_call: TRBD2; clone_size: NA; v_call: TRBV5-1; cdr3_nt: TGCGCCAGCACCCGGACTAGCGGGCGCCGGGGTGAGCAGTTCTTC; cdr3_aa: CASTRTSGRRGEQFF
j_call: TRBJ1-1; d_call: NA; clone_size: NA; v_call: TRBV9; cdr3_nt: TGTGCCAGCAGCGAGGCCCCAACAGGGAACACTGAAGCTTTCTTT; cdr3_aa: CASSEAPTGNTEAFF
j_call: TRBJ1-4; d_call: TRBD1; clone_size: NA; v_call: TRBV25-1; cdr3_nt: TGTGCCAGCAGTGGCCCCGGACAGGAAGCAGCAACTAATGAAAAACTGTTTTTT; cdr3_aa: CASSGPGQEAATNEKLFF
j_call: TRBJ1-2; d_call: TRBD1; clone_size: NA; v_call: TRBV28; cdr3_nt: TGTGCCAGCGGGACAGCAACCCTCTATGGCTACACCTTC; cdr3_aa: CASGTATLYGYTF
j_call: TRBJ1-5; d_call: NA; clone_size: NA; v_call: TRBV11-2; cdr3_nt: TGTGCCAGCAGCTTATCAGGGTTGGGCAATCAGCCCCAGCATTTT; cdr3_aa: CASSLSGLGNQPQHF
j_call: TRBJ1-5; d_call: NA; clone_size: NA; v_call: TRBV23-1; cdr3_nt: TGCGCCAGCAGTCAATCAGGCGGGAATGGCAATCAGCCCCAGCATTTT; cdr3_aa: CASSQSGGNGNQPQHF
j_call: TRBJ2-1; d_call: TRBD2; clone_size: NA; v_call: TRBV5-4; cdr3_nt: TGTGCCAGCAGCTTGCTAGCGGGGCGGAATGAGCAGTTCTTC; cdr3_aa: CASSLLAGRNEQFF
j_call: TRBJ2-5; d_call: TRBD2; clone_size: once; v_call: TRBV28; cdr3_nt: TGTGCCAGCAGTCCCCCGGGACTACCGGGGGAGACCCAGTACTTC; cdr3_aa: CASSPPGLPGETQYF
j_call: TRBJ2-5; d_call: NA; clone_size: NA; v_call: TRBV7-7; cdr3_nt: TGTGCCAGCAGCGCAGTAGGGGGTCAAGAGACCCAGTACTTC; cdr3_aa: CASSAVGGQETQYF
j_call: TRBJ1-3; d_call: TRBD1; clone_size: NA; v_call: TRBV18; cdr3_nt: TGTGCCAGCTCCCCCGGACAGGGGATGGAAAACACCATATATTTT; cdr3_aa: CASSPGQGMENTIYF
j_call: TRBJ2-7; d_call: NA; clone_size: NA; v_call: TRBV7-8; cdr3_nt: TGTGCCAGCAGCAAAGTGGGACACCACCTTTCCTACGAGCAGTACTTC; cdr3_aa: CASSKVGHHLSYEQYF
j_call: TRBJ2-1; d_call: TRBD2; clone_size: few; v_call: TRBV27; cdr3_nt: TGTGCCAGCAGTTTGGGGGGGAATGAGCAGTTCTTC; cdr3_aa: CASSLGGNEQFF
j_call: TRBJ1-1; d_call: NA; clone_size: few; v_call: TRBV7-6; cdr3_nt: TGTGCCAGCAGCTTAGGACCGGGGAAGATGAACACTGAAGCTTTCTTT; cdr3_aa: CASSLGPGKMNTEAFF
j_call: TRBJ2-7; d_call: NA; clone_size: NA; v_call: TRBV30; cdr3_nt: TGTGCCTGGGAGGACCCGGAGTCGGCCCTCGGGGACGAGCAGTACTTC; cdr3_aa: CAWEDPESALGDEQYF
j_call: TRBJ2-1; d_call: NA; clone_size: NA; v_call: TRBV5-1; cdr3_nt: TGCGCCAGCAGTCCAGGGGACTCCTACAATGAGCAGTTCTTC; cdr3_aa: CASSPGDSYNEQFF
j_call: TRBJ2-3; d_call: TRBD1; clone_size: NA; v_call: TRBV28; cdr3_nt: TGTGCCAGCAGTTCCCAGGGGGCGAGAAGAGATACGCAGTATTTT; cdr3_aa: CASSSQGARRDTQYF